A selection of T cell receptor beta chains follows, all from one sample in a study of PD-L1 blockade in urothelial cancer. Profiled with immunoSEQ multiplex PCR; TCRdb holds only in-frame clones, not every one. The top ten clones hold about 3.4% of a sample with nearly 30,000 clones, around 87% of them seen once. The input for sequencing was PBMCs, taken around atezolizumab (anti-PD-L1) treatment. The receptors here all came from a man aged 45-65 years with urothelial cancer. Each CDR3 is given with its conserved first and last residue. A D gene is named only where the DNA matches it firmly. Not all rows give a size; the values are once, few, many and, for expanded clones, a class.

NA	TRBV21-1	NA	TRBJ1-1	TGTGCCTCGTCTAGGGGTACTGAAGCTTTCTTT	CASSRGTEAFF
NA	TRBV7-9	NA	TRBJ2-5	TGTGCCAGGGACACGGGGGGCCTCCAAGAGACCCAGTACTTC	CARDTGGLQETQYF
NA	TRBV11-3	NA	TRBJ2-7	TGTGCCAGCAGCTTAACAGGGAGTGCCTACGAGCAGTACTTC	CASSLTGSAYEQYF
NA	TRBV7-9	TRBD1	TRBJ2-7	TGTGCCAGCAGCTTTGGACAGGGTAGTTACGAGCAGTACTTC	CASSFGQGSYEQYF
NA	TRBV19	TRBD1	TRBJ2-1	TGTGCCAGTAGTACTGGGGACAGGAGGGGCCCGAATGAGCAGTTCTTC	CASSTGDRRGPNEQFF
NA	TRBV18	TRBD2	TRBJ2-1	TGTGCCAGCTCGCTTAGCGGGAGCCCCAACTCCTACAATGAGCAGTTCTTC	CASSLSGSPNSYNEQFF
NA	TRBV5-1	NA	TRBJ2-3	TGCGCCAGCAGCTTGGCCCGGACAGGGGTTGTCGTAGCGGGAACGGAGAATACGCAGTATTTT	CASSLARTGVVVAGTENTQYF
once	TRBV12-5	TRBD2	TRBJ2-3	TGTGCTAGTGGTTTGGTTCTAGCGGGAAGGGGAGATGGCACAGATACGCAGTATTTT	CASGLVLAGRGDGTDTQYF
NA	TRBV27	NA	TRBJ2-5	TGTGCCAGCAGCAGGGGAATGAATTACCAAGAGACCCAGTACTTC	CASSRGMNYQETQYF
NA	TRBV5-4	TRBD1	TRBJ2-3	TGTGCCAGCAGCTTGGGGACAGGAACAGATACGCAGTATTTT	CASSLGTGTDTQYF
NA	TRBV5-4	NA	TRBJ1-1	TGTGCCAGCAGCGGTCCTAGCACTGAAGCTTTCTTT	CASSGPSTEAFF
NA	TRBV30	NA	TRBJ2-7	TGTGCCTGGAGTGAGGCGGGGGCTCGAGAGCAGTACTTC	CAWSEAGAREQYF
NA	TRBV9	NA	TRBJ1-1	TGTGCCAGCAGCCAGGCGGGAGGGGACACTGAAGCTTTCTTT	CASSQAGGDTEAFF
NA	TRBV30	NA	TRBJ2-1	TGTGCCTGGAGCGGGAGCGGAAGCTCCTACAATGAGCAGTTCTTC	CAWSGSGSSYNEQFF
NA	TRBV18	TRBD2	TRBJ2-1	TGTGCCAGCTCACCACCTGGCGGGGGGCGAATGGCCCATGAGCAGTTCTTC	CASSPPGGGRMAHEQFF
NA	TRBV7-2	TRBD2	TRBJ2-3	TGTGCCAGCAGCTTAGCTATGGGCGGACGAGCGGGACTCCCCCCAGATACGCAGTATTTT	CASSLAMGGRAGLPPDTQYF
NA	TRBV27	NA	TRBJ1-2	TGTGCCAGCAGTTTACGGGGGATCTATGGCTACACCTTC	CASSLRGIYGYTF
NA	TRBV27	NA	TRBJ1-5	TGTGCCAGCGGCGGTCTACCAAGGCAGCCCCAGCATTTT	CASGGLPRQPQHF
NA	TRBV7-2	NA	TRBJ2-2	TGTGCCACCCTGAGAAGTCCCGGGGAGCTGTTTTTT	CATLRSPGELFF
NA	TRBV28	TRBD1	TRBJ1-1	TGTGCCAGCAGTTTGCCGGGACAGCTGAACACTGAAGCTTTCTTT	CASSLPGQLNTEAFF
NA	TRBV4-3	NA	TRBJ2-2	TGCGCCAGCAGCCAAGAATTGTCACTAGCGAACACCGGGGAGCTGTTTTTT	CASSQELSLANTGELFF
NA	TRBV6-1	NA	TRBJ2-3	TGTGCCAGCGGCGCAGGGATCCTTCGCACAGATACGCAGTATTTT	CASGAGILRTDTQYF
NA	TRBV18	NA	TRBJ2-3	TGTGCCAGCTCACTAGGTGGGAGCGCTAGCACAGATACGCAGTATTTT	CASSLGGSASTDTQYF
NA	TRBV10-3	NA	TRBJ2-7	TGTGCCATCAAGGGAGCTTACGCCTACGAGCAGTACTTC	CAIKGAYAYEQYF
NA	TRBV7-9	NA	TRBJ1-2	TGTGCCAGCAGCTTAGGCAGGGACTATGGCTACACCTTC	CASSLGRDYGYTF
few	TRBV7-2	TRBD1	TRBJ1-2	TGTGCCAGCAGCTTAGAGGGGGGACAGGGGTACGGCTACACCTTC	CASSLEGGQGYGYTF
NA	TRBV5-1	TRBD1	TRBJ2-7	TGCGCCAGCAGCTCCGGACAGGGCCACGAGCAGTACTTC	CASSSGQGHEQYF
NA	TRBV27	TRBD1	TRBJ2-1	TGTGCCAGCGGAACACAGGGGGTCTACAATGAGCAGTTCTTC	CASGTQGVYNEQFF
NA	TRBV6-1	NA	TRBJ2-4	TGTGCCAGCAGTGAAAAACAGGGTATAAGCAAAAACATTCAGTACTTC	CASSEKQGISKNIQYF
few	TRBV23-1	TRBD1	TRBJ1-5	TGCGTCAGCCGGGACAGGGGACAGCCCCAGCATTTT	CVSRDRGQPQHF
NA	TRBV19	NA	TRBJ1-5	TGTGCCAGTAGAGGACAGTTTAATCAGCCCCAGCATTTT	CASRGQFNQPQHF
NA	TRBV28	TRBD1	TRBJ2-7	TGTGCCAGCAGTTCCCCTTGGACAGGAACCTACGAGCAGTACTTC	CASSSPWTGTYEQYF
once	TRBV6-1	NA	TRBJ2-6	TGTGCCAGCAGTGAAGCGCGGTCGAGGGTGTACGCCAACGTCCTGACTTTC	CASSEARSRVYANVLTF
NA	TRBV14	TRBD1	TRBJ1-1	TGTGCCAGCAGCCAGCCCGGACAGGGGGCCCCGATCTTT	CASSQPGQGAPIF
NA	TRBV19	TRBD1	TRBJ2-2	TGTGCCAGTAGGCCCATTAGTCCTGGCAGGGGGTACACCGGGGAGCTGTTTTTT	CASRPISPGRGYTGELFF
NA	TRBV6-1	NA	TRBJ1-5	TGTGCCAGCAGTGAATTATCCCTTAATCAGCCCCAGCATTTT	CASSELSLNQPQHF
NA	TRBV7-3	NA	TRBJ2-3	TGTGCCAGCAGCCGCAACTCGTTTCCCATAGATACGCAGTATTTT	CASSRNSFPIDTQYF
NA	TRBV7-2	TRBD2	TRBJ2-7	TGTGCCAGCAGCTTAGCAATTCCGGCGGGAGGGAGCTCCTACGAGCAGTACTTC	CASSLAIPAGGSSYEQYF
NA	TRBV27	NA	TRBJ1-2	TGTGCCAGCAGTTCTCACCCCGAGGGTAGCTATGGCTACACCTTC	CASSSHPEGSYGYTF
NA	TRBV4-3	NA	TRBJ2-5	TGCGCCAGCAGCGAAAAGGGGGGGCCAGGAGAGACCCAGTACTTC	CASSEKGGPGETQYF
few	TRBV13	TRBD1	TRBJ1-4	TGTGCCAGCAGCTTAGGCCGGACAGGGGGTGAAAAACTGTTTTTT	CASSLGRTGGEKLFF
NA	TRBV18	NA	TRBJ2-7	TGTGCCAGCTCACCGCAGAGGGCGTACGAGCAGTACTTC	CASSPQRAYEQYF
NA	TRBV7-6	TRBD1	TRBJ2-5	TGTGCCAGCAGCTACCCCACGGACAGGGCAGGGGGGGAGACCCAGTACTTC	CASSYPTDRAGGETQYF
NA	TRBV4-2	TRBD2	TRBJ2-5	TGTGCCAGCAGCCAAGGGCCCGCAGCGGGGGGGCAAGAGACCCAGTACTTC	CASSQGPAAGGQETQYF
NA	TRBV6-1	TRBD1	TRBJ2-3	TGTGCCAGCAGTGAAGCGCTGACAGGGGGCACAGATACGCAGTATTTT	CASSEALTGGTDTQYF
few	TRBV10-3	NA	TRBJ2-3	TGTGCCATCAGTGGGGCTCGGGCTAGCGAAACCACAGATACGCAGTATTTT	CAISGARASETTDTQYF
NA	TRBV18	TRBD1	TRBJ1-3	TGTGCCAGCTCACTTATAGGGACAGGGCCTGGAAACACCATATATTTT	CASSLIGTGPGNTIYF
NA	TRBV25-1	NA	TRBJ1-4	TGTGCCGGGGGGGGGCGCTCGATAACTAATGAAAAACTGTTTTTT	CAGGGRSITNEKLFF
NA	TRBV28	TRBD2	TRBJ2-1	TGTGCCAGCACCGGTAGACTAGCGCGCCCCAATGAGCAGTTCTTC	CASTGRLARPNEQFF